This TCR beta chain emerged from a study of blood T cell repertoires in COVID-19 (dated by TCRdb to about 2020). For the study in its entirety: The collaborator samples originated in the United States, Italy and Spain and spanned the acute and convalescent phases of COVID-19. The prospective study material was composed of cDNA or gDNA derived from T cells, B-cell-depleted T cells, or PBMCs. Deeply sampled blood TCRbeta repertoires from subjects exposed to, actively infected with, or recovered from COVID-19 were included in the dataset. The repertoires were released in a freely available public database intended as a resource for research on the immune response to SARS-CoV-2. Samples came from the ongoing ImmuneRACE study (first 160 participants) plus 1,254 subjects from 6 global collaborators. Nearly every sample came with metadata listing a de-identified subject ID, COVID-19 status, age in years and sex. Where available, HLA class I and class II types were obtained from metadata supplied by the sample provider rather than from assay-based typing. Study-wide findings and limitations: Clinical and demographic metadata were provided uncurated, with the amount varying by source and participant.

On this clone itself: The antigen it binds to is not known. It has no much larger one-base neighbor in the sample; base qualities were not kept.

A second Seattle source provided samples from volunteer blood donors who had recovered from COVID-19. The collaborating institutions used their own protocols to collect whole blood in K2EDTA tubes. For TCRbeta analysis, collaborators shipped samples as frozen whole blood, isolated PBMCs, or DNA extracted from either of those sample types. Per the germline V gene, KGHSH is the CDR1 and LQKENI is the CDR2. Trimming takes 1 base off V and 1 base off J; junction bases not matched to a gene: 6. From the cysteine through the phenylalanine, the CDR3 covers 16 amino acids. Just CDR3 DNA is preserved here, 48 bases in frame from base 1. TCRbeta CDR3 regions were amplified from genomic DNA by means of the immunoSEQ Assay, a bias-controlled multiplex PCR. The original methods were these. The number of nucleated cells in each sample was estimated from the amplification of reference gene primers within the assay. To quantify the absolute abundance of each unique TCRbeta CDR3 rearrangement, sequence reads were collapsed and filtered. For each sample, productive Simpson clonality was calculated as the square root of Simpson's diversity index across productive rearrangements. TCRdb retrieved this table from immuneACCESS and kept in-frame rearrangements only. Not all clones are present; in checked studies, unresolved V genes account for under half, and no reason is known for the remainder. The DNA was the basis for D and trimming; V, J and clone size are from that table. This sample holds fewer than 350,000 clones; around 87% were observed only once. The ten largest account for approximately 2% of the sample.

This clonotype was sampled from a woman aged 25 to 45 who had recovered from COVID-19. This chain is built from TRBV18 and TRBJ1-1; 7 bases in between match TRBD1. The sequencing input was peripheral blood. The CDR3 region reads CASSPQRGRRNTEAFF. Read as DNA, the sequence is TGTGCCAGCTCACCACAAAGGGGGCGTCGGAACACTGAAGCTTTCTTT.